This T cell receptor beta chain was captured in a study of CD8+ T cells in alopecia areata. Looking at the study overall: It was oral tofacitinib, at 5 to 10 mg twice daily, that treated patients received. The duration of tofacitinib was 6 to 18 months, with 6 months off drug afterward.

Extracted RNA was reverse transcribed into cDNA, the sequencing template. Using immunoSEQ multiplex PCR, the repertoire was profiled, and TCRdb retains in-frame clones only, with some absent. The repertoire consists of around 140,000 clones, with 40% to 50% occurring once and the leading ten covering 6% to 7%. Notes on this clone: The antigen is unknown.

From germline, CDR1 is SQVTM and CDR2 ANQGSEA. The CDR3 runs to 15 residues. The J segment lost 8 bases and the V segment lost 3 bases, leaving 12 bases of the junction unmatched. Study-level points and caveats: Lesional scalp, especially alopecia totalis/universalis, showed higher clonality than normal scalp.

This sequence joins TRBV29-1 and TRBJ2-3; the match to TRBD2 covers 9 bases. Sample: CD4+ T cells sorted from blood. The clonotype was recovered from a human donor with alopecia areata. The CDR3 is CSVETASGISSTQYF. The CDR3 nucleotides are TGCAGCGTTGAGACGGCTAGCGGGATATCATCTACGCAGTATTTT.